The following is a TCR beta chain sequence with its context. Methods used by the authors: Amplified reference gene primers provided the basis for estimating nucleated cell counts. Measured with immunoSEQ multiplex PCR; TCRdb has only the in-frame clones, and not every one. That table gives V, J and clone size, and the DNA gave D and trimming. The data show about 340,000 clones, about 88% seen once. This sample was included in a study of blood T cell repertoires in COVID-19. Study-wide background: Samples of COVID-19 (acute and convalescent) were obtained from the United States, Italy and Spain.

The CDR3 sequence is 12 residues long. The ends were cut back, 1 base at V and 6 bases at J, with 6 bases in the middle. Per the germline V gene, CDR1 is SGHVS and CDR2 is FNYEAQ. This clonotype was sampled from a woman in her sixties with COVID-19, enrolled during active disease. Sequencing used peripheral blood. This sequence joins TRBV7-6 and TRBJ2-5; D gene uncertain. The CDR3 region has the DNA TGTGCCAGCAGCTTAGTCGTAAAGACCCAGTACTTC. Amino acid sequence: CASSLVVKTQYF.